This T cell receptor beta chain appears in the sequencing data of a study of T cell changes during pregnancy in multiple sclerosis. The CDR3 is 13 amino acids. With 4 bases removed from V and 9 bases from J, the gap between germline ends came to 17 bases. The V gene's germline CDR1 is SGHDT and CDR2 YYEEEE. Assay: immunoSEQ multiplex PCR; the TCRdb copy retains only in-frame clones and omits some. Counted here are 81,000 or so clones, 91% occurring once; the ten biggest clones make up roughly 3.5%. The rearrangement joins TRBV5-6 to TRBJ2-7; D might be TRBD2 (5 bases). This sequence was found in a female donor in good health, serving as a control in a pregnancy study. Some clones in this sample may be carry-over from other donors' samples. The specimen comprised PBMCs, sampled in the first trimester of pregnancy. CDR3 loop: CASSTPSSPGQYF. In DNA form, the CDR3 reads TGTGCCAGCAGCACCCCTAGCTCCCCGGGGCAGTACTTC.